The clone carrying this T cell receptor (beta chain) came up a few times. Noted time point: blood at routine non-recurrence follow-up after resection. TCRdb processed the 5' RACE reads anew with MiXCR; each CDR3 protein has one entry. This table has just under 45,000 distinct CDR3 sequences, about 23% appearing once. Germline V gives CDR1 SGHTA, CDR2 FQGNSA. Trimming removed 6 bases from V and 1 base from J, with 16 bases in between. The CDR3 covers 16 residues. This entry is derived from a study of spatial heterogeneity in lung cancer. This sample comprised PBMCs, obtained at follow-up. This chain uses TRBV7-2 with TRBJ2-1, with a possible D match to TRBD2 (7 bases). The TCR originated in a female donor with early-stage non-small cell lung cancer. CDR3 residues: CASSYSAGASYNEQFF. In nucleotides, the CDR3 is TGTGCCAGCAGTTATTCGGCGGGGGCTTCCTACAATGAGCAGTTCTTC.